The sequence of this T cell receptor beta chain was determined in a study of glioma-infiltrating T cells after dendritic cell vaccination (dated by TCRdb to 2015 to 2016). About the study as a whole: The cohort comprised about 15 glioblastoma patients from Phase I and II dendritic cell vaccination trials, 9 newly diagnosed and 6 with recurrent disease. The vaccine was prepared from monocyte-derived dendritic cells that were cultured for seven days with IL-4 and GM-CSF and then pulsed overnight with autologous tumor lysate. Each patient was given three intradermal dendritic cell vaccine injections, spaced two weeks apart, in the arm below the axilla. Between the early 2000s and the early 2010s, patients were given autologous tumor lysate-pulsed dendritic cell vaccination. TCR sequencing metrics, including TIL content and tumor-blood repertoire overlap, were correlated with survival after dendritic cell vaccination. Deep sequencing of TCR beta CDR3 regions was used to quantify tumor-infiltrating lymphocyte content and compare tumor and blood repertoires in dendritic cell-vaccinated glioblastoma patients.

From a lookup of the germline V gene, CDR1 and CDR2 are MDHEN and SYDVKM. The germline V and J ends show losses of 2 bases and 0 bases respectively, and no gene match explains 5 bases of the junction. Inclusive of the bounding cysteine and phenylalanine, the CDR3 is 19 residues long. Solely the CDR3 DNA is kept, with 57 bases framed from the first base. Using the immunoSEQ assay, TCRB CDR3 regions were amplified from approximately 2.1 micrograms of genomic DNA, or from all available DNA when less than that was on hand. For multiplex PCR, 60 forward primers for TCR V beta segments and 13 reverse primers for J beta segments were used. To estimate the number of reads per starting template, synthetic control templates were added to each sample at limiting dilution. Reads of 87 bp were generated by sequencing on the Illumina HiSeq System. Processing in the source paper ran as follows. To remove PCR and sequencing errors, closely related sequences were merged with a nearest neighbor algorithm. TCR overlap was measured as the percentage of unique tumor TCR beta sequences also present in the same patient's peripheral blood. What TCRdb holds here is the immuneACCESS table cut down to in-frame rearrangements. Part of the clones is not present; checked against another copy, under half of the missing clones reflect an unresolved V gene, and the others are unexplained. The D gene and trimming were derived from the DNA, and the V and J assignments and clone size from that table. Counted in this sample were about 92,000 clones; about nine tenths of them appeared once. Around 16% of the sample is in the top ten clones.

Selection of patients required sufficient residual fresh-frozen tumor tissue and over two years of available survival data. An isocitrate dehydrogenase mutation was not carried by any of the glioblastoma patients, although molecular status was otherwise variable. PBMC were collected before vaccination, two weeks after the third vaccination, and at tumor progression if tumor progression occurred. The Qiagen DNeasy Blood extraction Kit was used to extract genomic DNA. Points on this clone: Its antigen specificity is not known. Per-nucleotide qualities are absent, and no much larger clonotype sits a single base away.

Broad study findings and their caveats: The cohort was small and heterogeneous, few patients had complete blood and tumor sets, and even fewer had initial-recurrent tumor pairs. Longer time to progression and overall survival after dendritic cell vaccination were predicted by higher estimated pretreatment TIL content. The three-group TCR overlap response model was characterized as speculative, and prospective validation of the model was stated to be required. TCR clonality showed no direct relationship with survival, which suggests that a diverse polyclonal response may be important.

This sequence uses TRBV28 and TRBJ2-6; TRBD1 lines up with 12 middle nucleotides. Sample: blood, taken before dendritic cell vaccination. The receptor was derived from a human donor with glioblastoma. The CDR3 region has the sequence CASSLSWDRGLSGANVLTF. The nucleotide sequence reads TGTGCCAGCAGTTTAAGTTGGGACAGGGGGCTCTCTGGGGCCAACGTCCTGACTTTC.